The entry below describes one T cell receptor beta chain. This clone was seen only once. It lacks a known antigen. Nothing much larger sits one base from this clone, and base qualities are not available. The immunoSEQ Assay, a bias-controlled multiplex PCR, was used to amplify TCRbeta CDR3 regions from genomic DNA. On the authors' methods: Within the assay, amplification of reference gene primers was used to estimate how many nucleated cells each sample contained. Sequence reads were collapsed and filtered to measure the absolute abundance of every unique TCRbeta CDR3 rearrangement. For each sample, productive Simpson clonality was calculated as the square root of Simpson's diversity index across productive rearrangements. As stored in TCRdb, this immuneACCESS dataset retains in-frame rearrangements with V and J assigned. A fraction of the clones does not appear; measured against another copy, unresolved V genes explain less than half of the discrepancy, and the remainder lacks a known reason. The D gene and trimming were derived from the DNA, and the V and J assignments and clone size from that table. A total of about 400,000 clones appear in this sample, roughly 86% of them only once. The ten biggest clones cover about 1.7% of the sample.

The sample comes from a study of blood T cell repertoires in COVID-19 (dated by TCRdb to about 2020). About the study as a whole: Samples from collaborators originated in the United States, Italy and Spain and spanned both the acute and convalescent phases of COVID-19. The prospective study material was composed of cDNA or gDNA derived from T cells, B-cell-depleted T cells, or PBMCs. The dataset comprised deeply sampled blood TCRbeta repertoires from subjects exposed to, actively infected with, or recovered from COVID-19. The repertoires were released in a freely available public database meant as a resource for research on the immune response to SARS-CoV-2. Samples came from the ongoing ImmuneRACE study (first 160 participants) plus 1,254 subjects from 6 global collaborators. The sample metadata nearly always contained a de-identified subject ID, COVID-19 status, age in years and sex. Where available, HLA class I and class II types were obtained from metadata supplied by the sample provider rather than from assay-based typing.

Sequences SGHRS (CDR1) and YFSETQ (CDR2) are obtained from the germline V gene. From the cysteine through the phenylalanine, the CDR3 covers 16 amino acids. Left in the record is the CDR3 DNA by itself, 48 bases read in frame from the first base. V is clipped by 3 bases and J by 4 bases, and the sequence between their germline boundaries is 20 bases long. Participants in the prospective study were enrolled through a virtual design, were aged roughly 18 to 100 years, and lived in about two dozen United States geographic areas. In the prospective study, cohorts were assigned on the basis of participant-reported clinical history obtained from a screening survey and a study questionnaire. For ImmuneRACE Cohort 3, a participant was defined as recovered based on two consecutive negative NP/OP PCR tests, clearance by a healthcare professional, or resolution of symptoms. In the prospective study, whole blood, serum and a nasopharyngeal or oropharyngeal swab were collected from each participant by mobile phlebotomists. Participants in the prospective study had the option to provide additional blood draws and questionnaires over a roughly 2-month period. Blood samples from the prospective study were shipped frozen or at room temperature prior to DNA extraction.

Results the study describes overall, beyond this receptor: Clinical and demographic metadata were provided uncurated, with the amount varying by source and participant.

The sequencing input was PBMCs or T cells enriched from blood (not recorded which). This clonotype was sampled from a woman in her 30s who had recovered from COVID-19. This chain is built from TRBV5-1 and TRBJ2-7; D gene: possibly TRBD2, on 7 matching bases. In nucleotides, the sequence is TGCGCCAGCAGCTCCCCCGGTGGGGGGGGCCGATACGAGCAGTACTTC. It specifies CASSSPGGGGRYEQYF.